A selection of T cell receptor beta chains follows, all from one sample in a study of T-cell memory formation after mild COVID-19. TCRdb reprocessed the 5' RACE reads with MiXCR, giving one entry per CDR3 protein. The profile covers about 100,000 distinct CDR3 sequences, with 11% appearing a single time and roughly two fifths taken by the ten largest. Material for sequencing was PBMCs or a T cell subset sorted from them (not recorded which). These receptor sequences come from a young man who had mild COVID-19 (a few samples of this study predate the infection). Cell type and time point are not known. CDR3s include the opening cysteine and the closing phenylalanine or tryptophan. A D gene is named only where the DNA matches it firmly. Only some rows state a clone size, as once, few, many or a class for expanded clones.

NA TRBJ1-1 TRBV10-3 NA 14 TGTGCCATCAGTGAGGGGGCCGCTAAGACTGAAGCTTTCTTT CAISEGAAKTEAFF
few TRBJ1-2 TRBV12-3/TRBV12-4 NA 15 TGTGCCAGCAGTTTGGGGGGACCTCGTAACTATGGCTACACCTTC CASSLGGPRNYGYTF
many TRBJ1-1 TRBV7-2 NA 17 TGTGCCAGCAGCACCTCGCGGGGTCTTGACAAGAACACTGAAGCTTTCTTT CASSTSRGLDKNTEAFF
many TRBJ1-5 TRBV4-1 NA 16 TGCGCCAGCAGCCAAGATCCCCCGGAGGGCAATCAGCCCCAGCATTTT CASSQDPPEGNQPQHF
NA TRBJ2-1 TRBV7-9 NA 15 TGTGCCAGCAGCTTACCGGGGAGCTCCTACAATGAGCAGTTCTTC CASSLPGSSYNEQFF
few TRBJ2-5 TRBV12-3/TRBV12-4 TRBD1 15 TGTGCCAGCCAAAGCACAGGGGACCCCGGCGGGACCCAGTACTTC CASQSTGDPGGTQYF
NA TRBJ2-5 TRBV23-1 NA 16 TGCGCCAGCAGAATCGAACCTGGGGCAACCAAGGAGACCCAGTACTTC CASRIEPGATKETQYF
NA TRBJ2-4 TRBV29-1 NA 15 TGCAGCGTTGAAGATCCGGAACTGGGGCGGAACATTCAGTACTTC CSVEDPELGRNIQYF
NA TRBJ2-7 TRBV7-2 NA 16 TGTGCCAGCAGCCGCAGGACAGTCTCAAGCTCCTACGAGCAGTACTTC CASSRRTVSSSYEQYF
once TRBJ2-1 TRBV5-6 TRBD2 13 TGTGCCAGCACCCTGACTAGCGGGAGTGAGCAGTTCTTC CASTLTSGSEQFF
once TRBJ1-6 TRBV7-9 NA 12 TGTGCCAGCAGTCGACAGGATTCACCCCTCCACTTT CASSRQDSPLHF
NA TRBJ2-3 TRBV6-5 TRBD1 16 TGTGCCAGCAGTAGCGGACAGGGGGCACCCGGGGATGCGCAGTATTTT CASSSGQGAPGDAQYF
few TRBJ2-3 TRBV7-9 TRBD1 15 TGTGCCAGCACCCCCCTGGGAACAGGGGAAGATACGCAGTATTTT CASTPLGTGEDTQYF
NA TRBJ2-5 TRBV20-1 NA 14 TGCAGTGCTAGAGATACGCAGGAAAGAGAGACCCAGTACTTC CSARDTQERETQYF
many TRBJ2-5 TRBV28 NA 13 TGTGCCAGCAGCCCACAGGGACAAGAGACCCAGTACTTC CASSPQGQETQYF
NA TRBJ2-1 TRBV5-6 NA 13 TGTGCCAGCCGTCAGACGGCAGGGGATGAGCAGTTCTTC CASRQTAGDEQFF
NA TRBJ1-2 TRBV6-5 NA 17 TGTGCCAGCAGCCCTACATCAACGGGGAAAGGGACCTATGGCTACACCTTC CASSPTSTGKGTYGYTF
NA TRBJ2-5 TRBV7-9 TRBD1 16 TGTGCCAGCAGCCTAGACAGGGGCTATCCCCAAGAGACCCAGTACTTC CASSLDRGYPQETQYF
NA TRBJ1-4 TRBV4-1 TRBD1 17 TGCGCCAGCAGCCAAGGCTTTCAGGGGGGGAAAGCTGAAAAACTGTTTTTT CASSQGFQGGKAEKLFF
few TRBJ1-5 TRBV9 TRBD1 14 TGTGCCAGCAGCGCCGGACAGGGGAATCAGCCCCAGCATTTT CASSAGQGNQPQHF
few TRBJ1-6 TRBV4-3 TRBD1 15 TGCGCCAGCAGCCAGGGACAGGGGGTTAGGTCACCCCTCCACTTT CASSQGQGVRSPLHF
few TRBJ2-2 TRBV6-1 NA 13 TGTGCCAGCAGTGAACTCGGCATCGGGGAGCTGTTTTTT CASSELGIGELFF
many TRBJ2-3 TRBV15 NA 16 TGTGCCACCAGCAGAAGGCTACGGGAAAGCACAGATACGCAGTATTTT CATSRRLRESTDTQYF
NA TRBJ2-2 TRBV7-7 NA 14 TGTGCTTGCGCCAGGGGAAGGAACACCGGGGAGCTGTTTTTT CACARGRNTGELFF